The clone carrying this TCR beta chain was seen at least ten times. The antigen is not known. Thyroid ultrasound and orbital computed tomography, with clinical symptoms and serum thyroxine and TRAb, informed diagnoses. The sample comes from a study of T cells in Graves' hyperthyroidism and ophthalmopathy. On the study more broadly: Peripheral blood was acquired at first diagnosis, ahead of any therapy whatsoever. Findings of the study overall: Blood shared most expanded thyroid clonotypes above 0.001. Ophthalmopathy cases were set apart from stable hyperthyroidism by a 13 V-J model.

Germline CDR1 reads DFQATT; CDR2 reads SNEGSKA (reference sequence). Trimming removed 0 bases at V and 3 bases at J, with 9 bases between. The CDR3 is 13 residues long. TCR beta CDR3 sequences were amplified from RNA transcripts. With the HTBI primer set, the TCR CDR3 went through a first round of RT-PCR. TCRdb re-called the multiplex PCR reads with MiXCR, one entry per CDR3 protein. The repertoire holds hundreds of thousands of distinct CDR3 sequences, with 30% to 40% as singletons. The chain recombines TRBV20-1 with TRBJ2-7; D remains unclear. The sequenced material came from blood. The TCR sequence derives from a woman aged 40-49 years with Graves' hyperthyroidism. In DNA form, the CDR3 reads TGCAGTGCTAGAGATGCCAGAATCTACGAGCAGTACTTC. Residues: CSARDARIYEQYF.